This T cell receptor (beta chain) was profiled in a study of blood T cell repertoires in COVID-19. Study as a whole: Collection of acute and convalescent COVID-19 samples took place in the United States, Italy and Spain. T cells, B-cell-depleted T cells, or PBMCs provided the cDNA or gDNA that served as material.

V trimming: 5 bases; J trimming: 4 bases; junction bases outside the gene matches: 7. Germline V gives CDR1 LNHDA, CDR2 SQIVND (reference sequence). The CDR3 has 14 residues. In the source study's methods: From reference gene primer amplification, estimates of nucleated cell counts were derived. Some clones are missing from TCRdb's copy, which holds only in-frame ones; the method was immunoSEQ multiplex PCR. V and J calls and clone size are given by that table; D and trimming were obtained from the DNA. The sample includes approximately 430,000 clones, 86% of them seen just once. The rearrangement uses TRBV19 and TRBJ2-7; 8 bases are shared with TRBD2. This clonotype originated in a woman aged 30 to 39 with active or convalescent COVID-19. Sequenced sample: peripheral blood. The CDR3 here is CASSQAGGNYEQYF. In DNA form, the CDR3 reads TGTGCCAGTAGTCAGGCGGGGGGAAATTACGAGCAGTACTTC.